Following are 8 T cell receptor beta chains from one sample sequenced in a study of cytomegalovirus exposure and HLA in healthy donors. Researchers ran the PCR with 60 Vbeta and 13 Jbeta primers. TCRdb's table, derived via immunoSEQ multiplex PCR, lists solely in-frame clones and lacks some. The sample yields some 200,000 clones, 9.5% to 15% seen once. Sample: PBMCs. Receptors originate from a man between 45 and 60 years old in good health and CMV-seropositive.

This clone was recorded a few times. The chain uses TRBV7-9 and TRBJ2-5; D not certain. The CDR3 extends over 12 amino acids. Between the trimmed V and J ends, which lost 5 bases and 5 bases, there was a span of 9 bases. Germline-derived CDR1 and CDR2 are SEHNR and FQNEAQ (reference sequence). This chain's CDR3 is CASSQDFETQYF. CDR3 nucleotide sequence: TGTGCCAGCAGCCAGGATTTTGAGACCCAGTACTTC.

This chain connects TRBV12-5 to TRBJ2-3; a possible D gene is TRBD1 (6 bases). This CDR3 has 15 residues. Germline loops: CDR1 LGHNT, CDR2 FRNRAP. Trimming cost V 7 bases and J 0 bases, with 14 bases left between them. For the CDR3, the DNA is TGTGCTAGTGCCCTATGGGGGCAGAGCACAGATACGCAGTATTTT. Translating gives CASALWGQSTDTQYF.

The sample holds a few counts of this clone. V usage is TRBV11-3 and J usage is TRBJ1-2; 7 nucleotides align to TRBD1. Trimming cost V 5 bases and J 0 bases; bases outside gene matches: 9. From germline, CDR1 is SGHNT and CDR2 YENEEA. The CDR3 loop spans 16 amino acids. The CDR3 is CASSSKGAVSNYGYTF. In DNA, the CDR3 is TGTGCCAGCAGCAGCAAGGGGGCAGTATCTAACTATGGCTACACCTTC.

There are a few counts of this clone. The V and J genes are TRBV27 and TRBJ1-6; D ambiguous. V shed 1 base and J shed 4 bases, with 5 bases lying between them. From germline, CDR1 is MNHEY and CDR2 SMNVEV (reference sequence). The CDR3 runs 14 residues. In DNA form, the CDR3 reads TGTGCCAGCAGTTTATACAGTTATAATTCACCCCTCCACTTT. It codes for CASSLYSYNSPLHF.

The chain combines TRBV9 with TRBJ2-7, with a weak D call TRBD2 (5 bases). Trimming took off 3 bases at V and 7 bases at J, with 23 bases between the two ends. The CDR3 totals 16 residues. Germline loops: CDR1 SGDLS, CDR2 YYNGEE. CDR3 region: CASSADRAPRVSEQYF. CDR3 bases: TGTGCCAGCAGCGCTGACCGAGCCCCGAGGGTTTCAGAGCAGTACTTC.

Only a few counts were recorded for this clone. The same CDR3 arises from other DNA sequences in this sample as well. The chain couples TRBV28 to TRBJ1-1; D uncertain. V was cut by 7 bases and J by 8 bases, with 11 bases left in between. Germline lookup yields CDR1 MDHEN and CDR2 SYDVKM. This CDR3 is built from 11 residues. In nucleotides, the CDR3 is TGTGCCAGCAAACGGACTCCGGAAGCTTTCTTT. Its protein product is CASKRTPEAFF.

The V and J genes are TRBV21-1 and TRBJ1-6; the DNA was not compared with TRBD1, the D call given in the table. TRBV21-1 has pseudogene status. This CDR3 has 13 residues. CDR3 nucleotides: TGTGCCAGCAGCTTACAGGAGTCTTCACCCCTCCACTTT. Translating gives CASSLQESSPLHF.

The genes are TRBV5-4 and TRBJ1-1, with 7 bases aligning to TRBD1. The V segment lost 4 bases and the J segment 0 bases; nucleotides outside the gene matches: 6. CDR1 is SGHNT, CDR2 YYREEE, per germline (reference sequence). The CDR3 covers 15 residues. This CDR3 is CASSPGGGLNTEAFF. DNA for the CDR3: TGTGCCAGCAGCCCTGGAGGGGGCCTGAACACTGAAGCTTTCTTT.